The sequence of this T cell receptor (beta chain) was determined in a study of blood T cell repertoires in COVID-19. Germline V gene data show CDR1 as SEHNR and CDR2 as FQNEAQ (reference sequence). This CDR3 contains 11 residues. Between the trimmed V and J ends, which lost 6 bases and 7 bases, there was a span of 7 bases. Using immunoSEQ multiplex PCR, the repertoire was profiled, and TCRdb retains in-frame clones only, with some absent. The sample lists about 350,000 clones, roughly 87% occurring once. The receptor was derived from a man aged 25-45 years with COVID-19, enrolled during active disease. The rearrangement joins TRBV7-9 to TRBJ2-1, with no clear D. Sequenced material: peripheral blood. CDR3: CASSEWNEQFF. Written as DNA, the CDR3 is TGTGCCAGCAGTGAGTGGAATGAGCAGTTCTTC.